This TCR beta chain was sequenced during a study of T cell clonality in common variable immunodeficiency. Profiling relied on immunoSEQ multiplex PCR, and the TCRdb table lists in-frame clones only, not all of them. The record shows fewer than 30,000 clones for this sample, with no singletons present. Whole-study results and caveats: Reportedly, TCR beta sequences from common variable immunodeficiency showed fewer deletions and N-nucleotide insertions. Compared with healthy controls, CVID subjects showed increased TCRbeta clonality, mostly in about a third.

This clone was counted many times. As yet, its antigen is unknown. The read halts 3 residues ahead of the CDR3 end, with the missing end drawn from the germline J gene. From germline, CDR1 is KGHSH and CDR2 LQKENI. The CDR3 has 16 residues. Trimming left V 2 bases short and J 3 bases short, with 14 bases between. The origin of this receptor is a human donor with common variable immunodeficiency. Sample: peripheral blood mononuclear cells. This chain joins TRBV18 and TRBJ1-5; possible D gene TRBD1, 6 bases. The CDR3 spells CASSPGTPLSNQPQHF. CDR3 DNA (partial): TGTGCCAGCTCACCAGGGACACCACTCTCCAATCAGCCC.